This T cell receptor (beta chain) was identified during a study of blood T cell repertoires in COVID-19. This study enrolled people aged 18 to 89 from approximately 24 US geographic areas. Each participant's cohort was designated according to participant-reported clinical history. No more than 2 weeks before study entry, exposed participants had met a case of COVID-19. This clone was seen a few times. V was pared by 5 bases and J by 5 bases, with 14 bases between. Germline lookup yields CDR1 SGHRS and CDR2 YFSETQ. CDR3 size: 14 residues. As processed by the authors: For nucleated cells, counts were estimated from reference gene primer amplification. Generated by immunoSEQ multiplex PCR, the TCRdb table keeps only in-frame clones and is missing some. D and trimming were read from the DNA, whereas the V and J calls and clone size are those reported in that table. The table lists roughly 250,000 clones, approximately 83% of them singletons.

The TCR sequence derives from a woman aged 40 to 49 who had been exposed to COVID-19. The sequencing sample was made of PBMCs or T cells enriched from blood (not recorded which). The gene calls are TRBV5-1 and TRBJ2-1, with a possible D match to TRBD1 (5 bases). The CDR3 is CASRLQDTHNEQFF. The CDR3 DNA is TGCGCCAGCAGGCTGCAGGACACCCACAATGAGCAGTTCTTC.